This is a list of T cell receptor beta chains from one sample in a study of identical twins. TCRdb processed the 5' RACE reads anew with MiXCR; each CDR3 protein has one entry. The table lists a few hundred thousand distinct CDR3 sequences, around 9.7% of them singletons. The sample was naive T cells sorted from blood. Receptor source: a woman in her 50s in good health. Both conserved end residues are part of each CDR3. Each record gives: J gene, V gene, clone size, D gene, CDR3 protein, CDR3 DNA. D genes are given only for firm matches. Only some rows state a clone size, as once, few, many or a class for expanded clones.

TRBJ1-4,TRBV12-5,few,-,CASGSPGRTNEKLFF,TGTGCTAGTGGTTCCCCGGGAAGAACTAATGAAAAACTGTTTTTT
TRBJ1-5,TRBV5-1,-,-,CASSLFLGPNQPQHF,TGCGCCAGCAGCTTGTTTTTGGGACCCAATCAGCCCCAGCATTTT
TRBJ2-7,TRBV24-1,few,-,CATSDGDEQYF,TGTGCCACCAGTGATGGCGACGAGCAGTACTTC
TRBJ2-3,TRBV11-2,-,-,CASSSSPDTQYF,TGTGCCAGCAGCTCTAGCCCAGATACGCAGTATTTT
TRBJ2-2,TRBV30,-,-,CAWSRASLPTGELFF,TGTGCCTGGAGTAGGGCCAGCCTACCCACCGGGGAGCTGTTTTTT
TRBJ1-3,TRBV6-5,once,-,CASRLELSGNTIYF,TGTGCCAGCAGACTGGAACTCTCTGGAAACACCATATATTTT
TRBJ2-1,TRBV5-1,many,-,CASSLGARGSYNEQFF,TGCGCCAGCAGCTTGGGGGCCAGGGGTTCCTACAATGAGCAGTTCTTC
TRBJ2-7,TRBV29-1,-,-,CSVVGRENYELYF,TGCAGCGTTGTCGGGCGGGAAAACTACGAGCTGTACTTC
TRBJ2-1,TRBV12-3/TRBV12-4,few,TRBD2,CASSLGPRTSGRANEQFF,TGTGCCAGCAGTTTAGGACCTAGGACTAGCGGGAGGGCCAATGAGCAGTTCTTC
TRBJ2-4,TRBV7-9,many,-,CASSPGGHTLAKNIQYF,TGTGCCAGCAGCCCGGGCGGGCACACCTTAGCCAAAAACATTCAGTACTTC
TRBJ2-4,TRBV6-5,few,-,CASEGKAGGDIQYF,TGTGCCAGCGAAGGGAAGGCTGGAGGGGACATTCAGTACTTC
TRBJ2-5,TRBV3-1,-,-,CASSPSISQETQYF,TGTGCCAGCAGTCCAAGTATCAGCCAAGAGACCCAGTACTTC
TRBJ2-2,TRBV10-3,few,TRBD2,CAISGGPRGGLNTGELFF,TGTGCCATCAGTGGGGGACCCCGCGGGGGATTAAACACCGGGGAGCTGTTTTTT
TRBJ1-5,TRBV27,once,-,CASMGFNSNQPQHF,TGTGCCAGCATGGGTTTTAATAGCAATCAGCCCCAGCATTTT
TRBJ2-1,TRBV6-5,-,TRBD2,CASYPSGLAGDYEQFF,TGTGCCAGCTACCCTAGCGGACTAGCGGGAGACTATGAGCAGTTCTTC
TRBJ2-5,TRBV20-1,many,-,CSARGGETQYF,TGCAGTGCTAGAGGAGGGGAGACCCAGTACTTC
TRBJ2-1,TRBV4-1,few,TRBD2,CASSPPGLAGGLIYEQFF,TGCGCCAGCAGCCCACCGGGACTAGCGGGAGGTTTAATTTATGAGCAGTTCTTC
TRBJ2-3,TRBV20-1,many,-,CSAQDSGPADTQYF,TGCAGTGCTCAAGATAGCGGACCAGCAGATACGCAGTATTTT
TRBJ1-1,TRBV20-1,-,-,CSARDSNTEAFF,TGCAGTGCTAGGGACAGTAACACTGAAGCTTTCTTT
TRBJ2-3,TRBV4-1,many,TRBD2,CASSPSRLARSTDTQYF,TGCGCCAGCAGCCCGTCCAGACTAGCGAGAAGCACAGATACGCAGTATTTT
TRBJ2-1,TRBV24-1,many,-,CATSADGYNEQFF,TGTGCCACCAGTGCGGACGGGTACAATGAGCAGTTCTTC
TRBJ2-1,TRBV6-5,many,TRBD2,CASGTGRTSHINEQFF,TGTGCCAGCGGTACGGGAAGGACTAGCCATATCAATGAGCAGTTCTTC
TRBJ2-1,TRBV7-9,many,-,CASSSLRGSSYNEQFF,TGTGCCAGCAGCTCCCTGCGAGGGAGCTCCTACAATGAGCAGTTCTTC
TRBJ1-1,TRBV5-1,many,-,CASSPGNMNTEAFF,TGCGCCAGCAGTCCGGGAAACATGAACACTGAAGCTTTCTTT
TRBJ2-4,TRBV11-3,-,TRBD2,CASSFRGSGKDKNIQYF,TGTGCCAGCAGCTTTCGAGGTAGCGGGAAAGACAAAAACATTCAGTACTTC
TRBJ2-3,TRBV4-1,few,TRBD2,CASSPTRGLVGDTQYF,TGCGCCAGCAGCCCTACCCGGGGACTAGTCGGAGATACGCAGTATTTT
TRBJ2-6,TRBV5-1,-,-,CASSRWRGLGSGANVLTF,TGCGCCAGCAGCCGGTGGAGGGGGCTTGGCTCTGGGGCCAACGTCCTGACTTTC
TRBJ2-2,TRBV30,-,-,CAWSDNTGELFF,TGTGCCTGGAGTGACAACACCGGGGAGCTGTTTTTT
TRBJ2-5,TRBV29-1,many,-,CSVEGGETQYF,TGCAGCGTTGAAGGCGGGGAGACCCAGTACTTC
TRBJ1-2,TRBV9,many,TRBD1,CASSATGTGDGYTF,TGTGCCAGCAGCGCAACCGGGACAGGGGACGGCTACACCTTC
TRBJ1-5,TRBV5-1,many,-,CASSLGPQEKQPQHF,TGCGCCAGCAGCTTGGGCCCACAAGAAAAGCAGCCCCAGCATTTT
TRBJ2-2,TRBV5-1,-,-,CASSLGLMPYTGELFF,TGCGCCAGCAGCTTGGGATTGATGCCCTACACCGGGGAGCTGTTTTTT
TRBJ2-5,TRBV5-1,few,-,CASSLAQGYGETQYF,TGCGCCAGCAGCTTGGCACAAGGATACGGTGAGACCCAGTACTTC
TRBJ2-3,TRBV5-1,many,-,CASSLGSPGDTQYF,TGCGCCAGCAGCTTGGGGTCCCCCGGAGATACGCAGTATTTT
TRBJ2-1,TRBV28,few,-,CASSESRDSVYNEQFF,TGTGCCAGCAGCGAATCTCGGGACTCGGTTTACAATGAGCAGTTCTTC
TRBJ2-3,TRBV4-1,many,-,CASSQDQGPTSLPDTQYF,TGCGCCAGCAGCCAAGACCAGGGGCCCACTAGTCTCCCAGATACGCAGTATTTT
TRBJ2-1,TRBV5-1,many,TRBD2,CASSLVGSGDYNEQFF,TGCGCCAGCAGCTTGGTGGGTAGCGGGGACTACAATGAGCAGTTCTTC
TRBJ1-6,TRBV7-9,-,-,CASSQEGTLASLHF,TGTGCCAGCAGCCAAGAAGGGACTCTGGCATCCCTCCACTTT
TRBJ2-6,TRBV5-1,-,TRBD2,CASSSGLAGDSGANVLTF,TGCGCCAGCAGCTCCGGACTAGCGGGCGACTCTGGGGCCAACGTCCTGACTTTC
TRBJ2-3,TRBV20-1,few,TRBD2,CSAMSGSITDTQYF,TGCAGTGCTATGAGCGGGAGTATCACAGATACGCAGTATTTT